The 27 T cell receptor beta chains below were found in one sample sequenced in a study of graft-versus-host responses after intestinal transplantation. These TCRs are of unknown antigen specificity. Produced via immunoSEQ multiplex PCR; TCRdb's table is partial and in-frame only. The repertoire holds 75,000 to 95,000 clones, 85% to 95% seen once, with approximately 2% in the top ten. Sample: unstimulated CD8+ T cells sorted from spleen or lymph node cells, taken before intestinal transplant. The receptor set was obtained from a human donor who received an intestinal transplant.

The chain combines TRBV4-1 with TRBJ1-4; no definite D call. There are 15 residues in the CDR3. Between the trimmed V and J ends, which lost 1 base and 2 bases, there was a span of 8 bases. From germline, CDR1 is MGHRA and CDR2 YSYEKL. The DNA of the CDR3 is TGCGCCAGCAGCCAAGGGGGAGGGACTAATGAAAAACTGTTTTTT. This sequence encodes CASSQGGGTNEKLFF.

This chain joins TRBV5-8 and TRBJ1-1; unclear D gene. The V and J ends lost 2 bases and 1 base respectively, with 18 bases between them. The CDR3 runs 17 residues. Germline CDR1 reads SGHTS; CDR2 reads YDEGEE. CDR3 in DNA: TGTGCCAGCAGCTTCCCACGGGTGCCTAAGAAGAACACTGAAGCTTTCTTT. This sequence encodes CASSFPRVPKKNTEAFF.

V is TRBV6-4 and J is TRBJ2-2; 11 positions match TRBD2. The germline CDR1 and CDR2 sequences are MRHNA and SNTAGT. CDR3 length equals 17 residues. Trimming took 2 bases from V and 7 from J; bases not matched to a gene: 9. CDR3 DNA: TGTGCCAGCAGTGACGTTAGCGGGGGGGCCGGGGACGGGGAGCTGTTTTTT. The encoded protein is CASSDVSGGAGDGELFF.

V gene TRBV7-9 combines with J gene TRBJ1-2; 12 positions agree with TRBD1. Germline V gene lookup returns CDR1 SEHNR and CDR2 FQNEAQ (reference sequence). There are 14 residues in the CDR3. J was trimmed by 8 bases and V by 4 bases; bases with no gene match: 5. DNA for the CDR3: TGTGCCAGCAGCTCGGGACAGGGGGCATTGGGCTACACCTTC. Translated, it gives CASSSGQGALGYTF.

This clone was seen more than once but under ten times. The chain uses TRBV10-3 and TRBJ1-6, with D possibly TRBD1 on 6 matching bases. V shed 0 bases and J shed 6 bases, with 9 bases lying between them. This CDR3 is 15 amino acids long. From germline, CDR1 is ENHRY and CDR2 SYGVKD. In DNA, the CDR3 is TGTGCCATCAGTGAGTCAGTGGGGGCTAATTCACCCCTCCACTTT. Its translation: CAISESVGANSPLHF.

The CDR3 sequence: CASSPRGREARYF. In DNA, the CDR3 is TGTGCCAGCAGTCCCCGGGGGCGGGAGGCCCGGTATTTT. The chain employs TRBV27 and TRBJ2-3; 8 nucleotides match TRBD2. Losses at the gene ends were 5 bases for V and 14 bases for J; bases not matched to a gene: 12. Germline CDR1 and CDR2: MNHEY and SMNVEV (reference sequence). The CDR3 consists of 13 residues.

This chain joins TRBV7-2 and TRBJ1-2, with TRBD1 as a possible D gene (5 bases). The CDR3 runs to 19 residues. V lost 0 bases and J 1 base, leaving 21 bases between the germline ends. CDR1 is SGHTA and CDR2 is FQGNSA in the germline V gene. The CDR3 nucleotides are TGTGCCAGCAGCTTAGCGCGGGGGGGGAGTTCCCTATTTAACTATGGCTACACCTTC. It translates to CASSLARGGSSLFNYGYTF.

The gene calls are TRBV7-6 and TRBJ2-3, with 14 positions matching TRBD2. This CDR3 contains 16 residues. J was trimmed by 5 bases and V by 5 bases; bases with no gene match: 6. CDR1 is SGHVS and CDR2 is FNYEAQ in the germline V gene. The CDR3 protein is CASSLTSGGGQDTQYF. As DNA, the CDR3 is TGTGCCAGCAGCCTGACTAGCGGGGGGGGTCAAGATACGCAGTATTTT. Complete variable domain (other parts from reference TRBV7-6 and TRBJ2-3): GAGVSQSPRYKVTKRGQDVALRCDPISGHVSLYWYRQALGQGPEFLTYFNYEAQQDKSGLPNDRFSAERPEGSISTLTIQRTEQRDSAMYRCASSLTSGGGQDTQYFGPGTRLTVL.

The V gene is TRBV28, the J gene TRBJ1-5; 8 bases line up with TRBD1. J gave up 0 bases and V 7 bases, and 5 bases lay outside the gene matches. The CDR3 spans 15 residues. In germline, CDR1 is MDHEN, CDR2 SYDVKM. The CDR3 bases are TGTGCCAGCAAATACAGGGGGTATAGCAATCAGCCCCAGCATTTT. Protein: CASKYRGYSNQPQHF.

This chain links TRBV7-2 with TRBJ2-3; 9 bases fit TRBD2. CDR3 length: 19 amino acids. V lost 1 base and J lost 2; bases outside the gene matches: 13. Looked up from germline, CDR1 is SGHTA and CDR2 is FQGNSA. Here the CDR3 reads CASSLVRVRAGGVTDTQYF. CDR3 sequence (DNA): TGTGCCAGCAGCTTAGTCCGGGTGAGGGCGGGGGGGGTCACAGATACGCAGTATTTT.

The CDR3 reads CASSLDLSGGAVVTDTQYF. The CDR3 nucleotides read TGTGCCAGCAGCTTGGACCTCAGTGGGGGGGCGGTGGTCACAGATACGCAGTATTTT. The J gene is TRBJ2-3, the V gene TRBV7-8; possible D gene TRBD2, 7 bases. CDR1 and CDR2 (germline): SGHVS, FQNEAQ. With 3 bases removed from V and 2 bases from J, the gap between germline ends came to 24 bases. The CDR3 is 19 residues long. Full variable domain (missing parts from reference TRBV7-8 and TRBJ2-3): GAGVSQSPRYKVAKRGQDVALRCDPISGHVSLFWYQQALGQGPEFLTYFQNEAQLDKSGLPSDRFFAERPEGSVSTLKIQRTQQEDSAVYLCASSLDLSGGAVVTDTQYFGPGTRLTVL.

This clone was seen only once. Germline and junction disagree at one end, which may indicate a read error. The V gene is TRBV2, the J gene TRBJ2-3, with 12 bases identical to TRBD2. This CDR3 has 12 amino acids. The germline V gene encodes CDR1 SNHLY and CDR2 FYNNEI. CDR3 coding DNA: TGTGCCAGCAGGGACAGGCCTAGCGGGGGGGGTTTT. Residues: CASRDRPSGGGF.

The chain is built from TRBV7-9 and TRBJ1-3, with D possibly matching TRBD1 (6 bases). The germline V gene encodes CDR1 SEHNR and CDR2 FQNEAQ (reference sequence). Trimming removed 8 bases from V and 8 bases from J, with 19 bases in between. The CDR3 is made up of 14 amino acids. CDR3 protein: CASSLGGALYTIYF. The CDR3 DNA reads TGTGCCAGCTCACTGGGGGGGGCTCTATACACCATATATTTT.

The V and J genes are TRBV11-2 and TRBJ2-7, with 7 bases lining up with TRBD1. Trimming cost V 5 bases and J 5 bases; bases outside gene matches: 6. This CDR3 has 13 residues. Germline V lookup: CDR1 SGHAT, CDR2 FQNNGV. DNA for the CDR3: TGTGCCAGCAGCATAACAGGGGTCGACGAGCAGTACTTC. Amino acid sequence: CASSITGVDEQYF.

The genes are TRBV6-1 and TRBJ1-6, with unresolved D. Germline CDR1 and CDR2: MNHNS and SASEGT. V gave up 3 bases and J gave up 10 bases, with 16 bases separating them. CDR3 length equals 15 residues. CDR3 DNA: TGTGCCAGCAGTGAGGTCTCGGGTATACGGTCACCCCTCCACTTT. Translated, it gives CASSEVSGIRSPLHF.

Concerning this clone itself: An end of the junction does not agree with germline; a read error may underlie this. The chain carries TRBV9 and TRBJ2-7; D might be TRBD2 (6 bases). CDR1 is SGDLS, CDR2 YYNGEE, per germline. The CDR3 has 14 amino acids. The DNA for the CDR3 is TGTGTCAGCAGCGTAGATCCGGGGGACTACGAGCAGTACTTC. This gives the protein CVSSVDPGDYEQYF.

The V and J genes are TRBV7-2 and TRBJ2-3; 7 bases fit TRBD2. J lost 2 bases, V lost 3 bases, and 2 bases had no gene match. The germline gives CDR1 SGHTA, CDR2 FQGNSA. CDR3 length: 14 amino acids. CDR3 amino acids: CASSLGDYTDTQYF. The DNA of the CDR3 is TGTGCCAGCAGCTTGGGGGACTACACAGATACGCAGTATTTT.

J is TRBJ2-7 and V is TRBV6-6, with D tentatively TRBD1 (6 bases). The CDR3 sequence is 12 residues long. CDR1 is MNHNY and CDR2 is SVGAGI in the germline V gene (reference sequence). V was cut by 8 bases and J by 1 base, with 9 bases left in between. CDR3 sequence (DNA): TGTGCCAGCGGGGACATTTCCTACGAGCAGTACTTC. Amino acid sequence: CASGDISYEQYF.

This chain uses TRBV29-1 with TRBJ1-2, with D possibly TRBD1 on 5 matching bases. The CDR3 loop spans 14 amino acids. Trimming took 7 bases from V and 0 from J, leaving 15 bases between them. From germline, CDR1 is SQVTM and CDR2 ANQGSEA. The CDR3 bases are TGCAGCGCCGAAGGGGCAGGCACTAACTATGGCTACACCTTC. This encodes CSAEGAGTNYGYTF.

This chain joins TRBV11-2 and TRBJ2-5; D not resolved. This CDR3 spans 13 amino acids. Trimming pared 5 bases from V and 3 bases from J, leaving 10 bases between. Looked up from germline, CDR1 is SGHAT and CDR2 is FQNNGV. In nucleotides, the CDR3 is TGTGCCAGCAGCCCCCAAGCGAAAGAGACCCAGTACTTC. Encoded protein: CASSPQAKETQYF.

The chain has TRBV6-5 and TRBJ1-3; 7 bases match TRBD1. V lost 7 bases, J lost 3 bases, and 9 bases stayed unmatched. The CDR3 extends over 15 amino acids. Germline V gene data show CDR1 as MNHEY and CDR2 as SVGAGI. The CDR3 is CASKLQGTDGNTIYF. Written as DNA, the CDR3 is TGTGCCAGCAAATTACAGGGGACGGATGGAAACACCATATATTTT.

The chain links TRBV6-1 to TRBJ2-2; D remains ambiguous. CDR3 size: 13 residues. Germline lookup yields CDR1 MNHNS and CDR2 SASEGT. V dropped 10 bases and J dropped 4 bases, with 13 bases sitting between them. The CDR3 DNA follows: TGTGCCATCCCCCTCTACCGCACCGGGGAGCTGTTTTTT. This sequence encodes CAIPLYRTGELFF.

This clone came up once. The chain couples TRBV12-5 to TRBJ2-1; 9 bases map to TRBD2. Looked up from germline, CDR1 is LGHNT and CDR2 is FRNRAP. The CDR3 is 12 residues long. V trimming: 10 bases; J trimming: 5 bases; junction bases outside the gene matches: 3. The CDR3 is CATSGENNEQFF. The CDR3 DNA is TGTGCTACTAGCGGGGAAAACAATGAGCAGTTCTTC.

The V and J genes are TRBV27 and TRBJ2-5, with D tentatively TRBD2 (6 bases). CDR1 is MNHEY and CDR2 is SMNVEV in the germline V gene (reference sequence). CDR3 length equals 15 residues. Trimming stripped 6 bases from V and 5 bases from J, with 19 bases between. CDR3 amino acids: CASRLWGDGSETQYF. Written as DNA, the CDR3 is TGTGCCAGCAGATTGTGGGGGGACGGGTCTGAGACCCAGTACTTC.

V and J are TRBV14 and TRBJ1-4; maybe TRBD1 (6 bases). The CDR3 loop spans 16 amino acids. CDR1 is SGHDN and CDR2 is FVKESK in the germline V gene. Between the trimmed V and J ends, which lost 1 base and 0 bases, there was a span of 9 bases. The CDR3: CASSQGGQSTNEKLFF. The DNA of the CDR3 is TGTGCCAGCAGCCAAGGAGGACAGTCAACTAATGAAAAACTGTTTTTT.

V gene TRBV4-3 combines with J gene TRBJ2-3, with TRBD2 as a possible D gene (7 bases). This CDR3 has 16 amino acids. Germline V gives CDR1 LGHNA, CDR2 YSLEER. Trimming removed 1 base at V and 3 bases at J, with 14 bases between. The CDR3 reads CASSQAMGGATDTQYF. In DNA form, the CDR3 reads TGCGCCAGCAGCCAAGCGATGGGGGGGGCGACAGATACGCAGTATTTT.

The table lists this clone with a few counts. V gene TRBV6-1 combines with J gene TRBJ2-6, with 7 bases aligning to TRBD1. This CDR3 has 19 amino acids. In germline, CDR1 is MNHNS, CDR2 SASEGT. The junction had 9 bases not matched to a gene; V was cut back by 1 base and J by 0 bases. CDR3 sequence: CASSEGASDRPSGANVLTF. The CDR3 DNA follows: TGTGCCAGCAGTGAAGGGGCTTCGGACAGGCCCTCTGGGGCCAACGTCCTGACTTTC.